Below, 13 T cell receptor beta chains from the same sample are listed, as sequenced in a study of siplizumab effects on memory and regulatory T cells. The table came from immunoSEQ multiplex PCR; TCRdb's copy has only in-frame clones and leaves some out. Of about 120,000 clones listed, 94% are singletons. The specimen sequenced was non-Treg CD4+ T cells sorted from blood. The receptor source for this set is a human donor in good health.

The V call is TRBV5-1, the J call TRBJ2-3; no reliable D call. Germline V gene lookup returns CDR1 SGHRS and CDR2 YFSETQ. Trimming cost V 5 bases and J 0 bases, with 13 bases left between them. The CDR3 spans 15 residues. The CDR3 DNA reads TGCGCCAGCAGGCGTTGGGTTTCTAGCACAGATACGCAGTATTTT. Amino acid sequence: CASRRWVSSTDTQYF. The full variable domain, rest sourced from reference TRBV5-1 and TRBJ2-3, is KAGVTQTPRYLIKTRGQQVTLSCSPISGHRSVSWYQQTPGQGLQFLFEYFSETQRNKGNFPGRFSGRQFSNSRSEMNVSTLELGDSALYLCASRRWVSSTDTQYFGPGTRLTVL.

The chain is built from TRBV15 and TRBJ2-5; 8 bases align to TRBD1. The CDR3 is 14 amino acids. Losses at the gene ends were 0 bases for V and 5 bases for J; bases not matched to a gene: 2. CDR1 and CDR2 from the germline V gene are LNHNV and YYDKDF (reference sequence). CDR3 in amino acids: CATSRDRDRETQYF. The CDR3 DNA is TGTGCCACCAGCAGAGATCGGGACAGGGAGACCCAGTACTTC.

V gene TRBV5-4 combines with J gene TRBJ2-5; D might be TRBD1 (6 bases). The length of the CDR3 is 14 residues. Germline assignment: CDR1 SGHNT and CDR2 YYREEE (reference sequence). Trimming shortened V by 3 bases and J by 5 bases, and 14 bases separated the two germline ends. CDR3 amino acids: CASSSLQGGETQYF. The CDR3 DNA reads TGTGCCAGCAGCTCCCTACAGGGTGGGGAGACCCAGTACTTC.

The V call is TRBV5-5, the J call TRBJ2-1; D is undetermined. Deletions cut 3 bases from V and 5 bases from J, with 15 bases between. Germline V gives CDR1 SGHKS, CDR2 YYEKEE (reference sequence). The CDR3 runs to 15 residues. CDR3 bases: TGTGCCAGCAGCTCTTTTCTGCCCGTAGACAATGAGCAGTTCTTC. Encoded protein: CASSSFLPVDNEQFF.

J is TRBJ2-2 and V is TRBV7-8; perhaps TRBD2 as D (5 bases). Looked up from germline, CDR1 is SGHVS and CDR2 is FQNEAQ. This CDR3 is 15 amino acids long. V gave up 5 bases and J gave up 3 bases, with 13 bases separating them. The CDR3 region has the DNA TGTGCCAGCAGCCTACCGGGGTCTTACACCGGGGAGCTGTTTTTT. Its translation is CASSLPGSYTGELFF.

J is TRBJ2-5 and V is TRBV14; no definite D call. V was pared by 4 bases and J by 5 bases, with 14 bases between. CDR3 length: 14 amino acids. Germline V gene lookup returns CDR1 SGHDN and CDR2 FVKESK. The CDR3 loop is CASSPLDVRETQYF. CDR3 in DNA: TGTGCCAGCAGCCCCTTGGACGTCCGGGAGACCCAGTACTTC.

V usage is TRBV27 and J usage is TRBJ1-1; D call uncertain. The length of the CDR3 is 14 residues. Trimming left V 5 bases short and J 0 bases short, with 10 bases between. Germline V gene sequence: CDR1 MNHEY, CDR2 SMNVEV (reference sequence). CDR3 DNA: TGTGCCAGCAGTCCGCAGGTGGTGAACACTGAAGCTTTCTTT. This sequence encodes CASSPQVVNTEAFF.

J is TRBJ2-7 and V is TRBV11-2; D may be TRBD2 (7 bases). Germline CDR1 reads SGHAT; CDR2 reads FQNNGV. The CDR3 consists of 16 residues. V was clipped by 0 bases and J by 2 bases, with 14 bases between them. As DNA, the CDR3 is TGTGCCAGCAGCTTAGATTCAGGGGCGGGAGCCTACGAGCAGTACTTC. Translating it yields CASSLDSGAGAYEQYF.

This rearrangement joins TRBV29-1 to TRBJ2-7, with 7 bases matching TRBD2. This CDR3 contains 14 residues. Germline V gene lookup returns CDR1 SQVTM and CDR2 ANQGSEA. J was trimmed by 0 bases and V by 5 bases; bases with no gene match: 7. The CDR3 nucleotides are TGCAGCGTTACAGAGCGGGGTTCCTCCTACGAGCAGTACTTC. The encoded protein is CSVTERGSSYEQYF.

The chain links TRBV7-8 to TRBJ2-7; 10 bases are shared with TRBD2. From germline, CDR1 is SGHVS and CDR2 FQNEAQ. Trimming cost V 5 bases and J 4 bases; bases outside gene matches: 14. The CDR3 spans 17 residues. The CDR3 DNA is TGTGCCAGCAGCAGCGGTTGGGCTAGCGGGAGAAGATACGAGCAGTACTTC. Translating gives CASSSGWASGRRYEQYF.

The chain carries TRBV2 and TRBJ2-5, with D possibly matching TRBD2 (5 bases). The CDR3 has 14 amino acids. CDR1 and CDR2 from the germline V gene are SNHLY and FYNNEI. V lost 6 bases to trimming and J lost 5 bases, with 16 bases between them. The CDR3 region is CASRSLGIIETQYF. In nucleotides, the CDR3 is TGTGCCAGCAGGTCACTAGGGATCATCGAGACCCAGTACTTC.

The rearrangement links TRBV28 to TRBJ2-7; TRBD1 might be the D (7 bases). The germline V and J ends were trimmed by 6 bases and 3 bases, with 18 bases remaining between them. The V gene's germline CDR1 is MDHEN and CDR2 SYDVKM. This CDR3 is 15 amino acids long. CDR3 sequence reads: CASRAGGLLNYEQYF. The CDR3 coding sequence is TGTGCCAGCAGAGCAGGGGGGCTGCTGAACTACGAGCAGTACTTC.

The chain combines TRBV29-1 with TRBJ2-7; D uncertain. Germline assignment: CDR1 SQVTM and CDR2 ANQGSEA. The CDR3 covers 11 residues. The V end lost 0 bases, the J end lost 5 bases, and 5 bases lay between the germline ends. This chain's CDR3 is CSVEDRHEQYF. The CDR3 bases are TGCAGCGTTGAAGATCGGCACGAGCAGTACTTC.